The 24 T cell receptor beta chains given below trace back to one sample, sequenced in a study of T cell repertoires in cytomegalovirus infection. TCRdb itself ran the reads through MiXCR, one entry per CDR3 protein. The repertoire includes about 770,000 distinct CDR3 sequences, roughly 29% of them detected once, and 10% to 15% sits in the top ten. No antigens are known for them. Sequenced material: cultured CD8+ T cells from PBMCs, taken from culture after CMV antigen stimulation. These receptors came from a human donor in good health (CMV status not recorded). Some clones in this sample may be carry-over from other donors' samples.

This clonotype was detected a few times. This chain links TRBV4-3 with TRBJ2-3; 14 positions match TRBD2. Germline CDR1 and CDR2: LGHNA and YSLEER. This CDR3 is 20 amino acids long. J lost 2 bases, V lost 2 bases, and 12 bases had no gene match. CDR3 DNA: TGCGCCAGCAGCCAACTTCTAATCGGACTAGCGGGGGGAGTCACAGATACGCAGTATTTT. This gives the protein CASSQLLIGLAGGVTDTQYF.

As regards this clonotype: Relative to the germline gene, one junction end is altered; a read error may explain this. The V gene is TRBV6-1, the J gene TRBJ2-2; possibly TRBD1 for D (5 bases). The CDR3 loop spans 16 amino acids. Per germline, CDR1 MNHNS and CDR2 SASEGT. CDR3: CASSETAYSKTGELFF. The DNA for the CDR3 is TGTGCCAGCAGTGAGACAGCTTATTCGAAGACCGGGGAGCTGTTTTTT.

This clonotype was seen a few times. The rearrangement uses TRBV6-5 and TRBJ2-1; 8 nucleotides match TRBD2. CDR1 and CDR2 (germline): MNHEY, SVGAGI. V trimming: 0 bases; J trimming: 4 bases; junction bases outside the gene matches: 5. The CDR3 runs to 16 residues. CDR3 in amino acids: CASSYSERGYYNEQFF. The CDR3 region has the DNA TGTGCCAGCAGTTACTCGGAGCGGGGGTATTACAATGAGCAGTTCTTC.

This clonotype was seen only a few times. The chain carries TRBV12-3 or TRBV12-4 and TRBJ2-7; D gene uncertain. V was trimmed by 3 bases and J by 7 bases, leaving 16 bases between them. The length of the CDR3 is 14 residues. CDR3 bases: TGTGCCAGCAGTTTCGGTGGGCCACCGTCGGAGCAGTACTTC. It yields the protein CASSFGGPPSEQYF.

The chain is built from TRBV3-1 and TRBJ2-5, with 13 bases identical to TRBD2. This CDR3 is built from 17 residues. Germline CDR1 and CDR2: LGHDT and YNNKEL (reference sequence). J gave up 2 bases and V 3 bases, and 6 bases lay outside the gene matches. CDR3 residues: CASSHTSGGAIQETQYF. CDR3 bases: TGTGCCAGCAGCCATACTAGCGGGGGGGCCATACAAGAGACCCAGTACTTC.

This clonotype appeared a few times. This CDR3 is CASSVPGGGTDTQYF. CDR3 DNA: TGTGCCAGCAGCGTCCCCGGGGGTGGAACAGATACGCAGTATTTT. The rearrangement links TRBV9 to TRBJ2-3; D is perhaps TRBD2 (6 bases). This CDR3 is built from 15 residues. Trimming took 2 bases from V and 3 from J, leaving 13 bases between them. Germline CDR1 is SGDLS and CDR2 is YYNGEE. The variable domain in full, completed from reference TRBV9 and TRBJ2-3, reads DSGVTQTPKHLITATGQRVTLRCSPRSGDLSVYWYQQSLDQGLQFLIQYYNGEERAKGNILERFSAQQFPDLHSELNLSSLELGDSALYFCASSVPGGGTDTQYFGPGTRLTVL.

This chain links TRBV27 with TRBJ1-1; D uncertain. Germline CDR1 MNHEY, CDR2 SMNVEV (reference sequence). The CDR3 is 13 amino acids. The V end lost 3 bases, the J end lost 5 bases, and 10 bases lay between the germline ends. This chain's CDR3 is CASSFYSGTEAFF. In DNA, the CDR3 is TGTGCCAGCAGTTTTTACTCTGGAACTGAAGCTTTCTTT.

This CDR3 reads CASLRDRELFF. Here the CDR3 DNA reads TGTGCCAGCCTCCGGGACAGGGAGCTGTTTTTT. This rearrangement joins TRBV6-1 to TRBJ2-2; tentatively, D is TRBD1 (6 bases). The CDR3 totals 11 residues. Trimming took 8 bases from V and 9 from J, leaving 10 bases between them. Per the germline V gene, CDR1 is MNHNS and CDR2 is SASEGT.

The chain recombines TRBV27 with TRBJ2-5, with 11 bases identical to TRBD1. The length of the CDR3 is 14 residues. Germline trimming cut 5 bases from V and 5 bases from J; bases unmatched to any gene: 4. CDR1 is MNHEY, CDR2 SMNVEV, per germline (reference sequence). The CDR3 is CASSQRDRGETQYF. As DNA, the CDR3 is TGTGCCAGCAGTCAAAGGGACAGGGGGGAGACCCAGTACTTC.

V is TRBV11-3 and J is TRBJ2-7, with 9 positions matching TRBD2. V was clipped by 2 bases and J by 0 bases; unmatched bases: 14. CDR1 SGHNT and CDR2 YENEEA come from the germline V gene. This CDR3 contains 19 residues. The CDR3 protein is CASSLRGRAGGSSSYEQYV. The CDR3 bases are TGTGCCAGCAGCTTAAGGGGTCGAGCGGGGGGCTCTAGCTCCTACGAGCAGTACGTC.

This clonotype was seen a few times. A read error may explain this, as a much larger clone is one base away. The chain couples TRBV5-8 to TRBJ2-2; 10 bases align to TRBD1. Germline CDR1 and CDR2: SGHTS and YDEGEE. V shed 3 bases and J 5 bases; nucleotides not matched to a gene: 4. CDR3 length: 15 amino acids. In DNA, the CDR3 is TGTGCCAGCAGCTCCCGGACAGGGGGGACCGGGGAGCTGTTTTTT. Protein product: CASSSRTGGTGELFF.

This clonotype was detected ten times or more. The V call is TRBV7-9, the J call TRBJ1-5; D remains ambiguous. The CDR3 is 16 residues long. The V gene's germline CDR1 is SEHNR and CDR2 FQNEAQ (reference sequence). Trimming took 1 base from V and 4 from J, leaving 14 bases between them. CDR3 protein: CASSLDPAGPNQPQHF. The CDR3 bases are TGTGCCAGCAGCTTAGACCCGGCAGGTCCTAATCAGCCCCAGCATTTT.

In its sample, this clonotype was seen a few times. The V call is TRBV12-3 or TRBV12-4, the J call TRBJ2-1, with TRBD1 as a possible D gene (6 bases). The CDR3 extends over 18 amino acids. With 4 bases removed from V and 4 bases from J, the gap between germline ends came to 23 bases. CDR3 coding DNA: TGTGCCAGCAGTTCCACCGGGCCTCTCACTACAGGGTACAATGAGCAGTTCTTC. It translates to CASSSTGPLTTGYNEQFF.

A few counts support this clonotype. The chain is built from TRBV15 and TRBJ2-1, with D unresolved. Germline values: CDR1 LNHNV, CDR2 YYDKDF (reference sequence). Trimming shortened V by 0 bases and J by 10 bases, and 16 bases separated the two germline ends. The CDR3 covers 15 residues. CDR3 residues: CATSRDGHSSPEQFF. As DNA, the CDR3 is TGTGCCACCAGCAGAGATGGGCACAGCTCCCCGGAGCAGTTCTTC.

This chain connects TRBV15 to TRBJ1-6; D is unresolved. The V end lost 3 bases, the J end lost 0 bases, and 12 bases lay between the germline ends. Germline loops: CDR1 LNHNV, CDR2 YYDKDF (reference sequence). The CDR3 totals 17 residues. The CDR3 protein is CATSRADKSSYNSPLHF. The CDR3 DNA reads TGTGCCACCAGCAGGGCTGATAAGAGCTCCTATAATTCACCCCTCCACTTT.

This clonotype appeared a few times. The rearrangement uses TRBV4-3 and TRBJ2-2, with D possibly matching TRBD2 (5 bases). The V and J ends lost 3 bases and 1 base respectively, with 18 bases between them. CDR3 length: 18 residues. Germline CDR1 reads LGHNA; CDR2 reads YSLEER. The CDR3 sequence: CASSQTIQEAMNTGELFF. CDR3 DNA: TGCGCCAGCAGCCAGACTATCCAGGAGGCCATGAACACCGGGGAGCTGTTTTTT.

This clonotype appeared a single time. This chain joins TRBV5-6 and TRBJ2-5, with no clear D. The CDR3 spans 14 residues. Germline loops: CDR1 SGHDT, CDR2 YYEEEE. V lost 0 bases and J 4 bases, leaving 10 bases between the germline ends. The CDR3 DNA reads TGTGCCAGCAGCTTGGCGGACCGCGCAGAGACCCAGTACTTC. It codes for CASSLADRAETQYF.

This clonotype was detected a few times. The chain combines TRBV7-9 with TRBJ2-1; TRBD1 agrees at 7 bases. The CDR3 contains 18 residues. The V segment lost 5 bases and the J segment 4 bases; nucleotides outside the gene matches: 17. From germline, CDR1 is SEHNR and CDR2 FQNEAQ (reference sequence). The CDR3 bases are TGTGCCAGCAGCCCCTTCGACAGGGATTCCCTCTTATACAATGAGCAGTTCTTC. This translates into CASSPFDRDSLLYNEQFF.

This chain connects TRBV6-6 to TRBJ2-3; unclear D gene. The CDR3 length is 15 residues. The germline CDR1 and CDR2 sequences are MNHNY and SVGAGI (reference sequence). The ends were cut back, 2 bases at V and 3 bases at J, with 12 bases in the middle. The CDR3 region has the DNA TGTGCCAGCAGTTACGGCCCAGGTTGGACAGATACGCAGTATTTT. Translating gives CASSYGPGWTDTQYF.

This clonotype appeared a few times. This sequence joins TRBV27 and TRBJ1-5; 9 nucleotides line up with TRBD1. V trimming: 6 bases; J trimming: 7 bases; junction bases outside the gene matches: 7. This CDR3 region has 14 residues. Per the germline V gene, CDR1 is MNHEY and CDR2 is SMNVEV (reference sequence). CDR3 nucleotides: TGTGCCAGCAGAGCAGGACAGGGGATGCAGCCCCAGCATTTT. This translates into CASRAGQGMQPQHF.

This clonotype was detected only a few times. The chain recombines TRBV5-4 with TRBJ2-5; no clear D. Per germline, CDR1 SGHNT and CDR2 YYREEE (reference sequence). The CDR3 runs to 13 residues. The V end lost 6 bases, the J end lost 3 bases, and 12 bases lay between the germline ends. The CDR3 DNA reads as TGTGCCAGCACCACGGTTGGGGAAGAGACCCAGTACTTC. Protein product: CASTTVGEETQYF.

This clonotype was recorded a few times. The chain combines TRBV6-5 with TRBJ1-2; 7 bases are a match to TRBD1. V was pared by 5 bases and J by 4 bases, with 10 bases of the junction left unmatched. Germline V gives CDR1 MNHEY, CDR2 SVGAGI. This CDR3 is 15 amino acids long. The CDR3 region is CASSPRGGLRYGYTF. The CDR3 nucleotides read TGTGCCAGCAGTCCCAGGGGGGGGCTTCGCTATGGCTACACCTTC.

The chain is built from TRBV6-5 and TRBJ2-3, with D possibly matching TRBD1 (6 bases). Per the germline V gene, CDR1 is MNHEY and CDR2 is SVGAGI. V was cut by 2 bases and J by 6 bases, with 18 bases left in between. The CDR3 spans 16 residues. The CDR3 sequence: CASSYLVGGREDTQYF. Written as DNA, the CDR3 is TGTGCCAGCAGTTACCTTGTTGGGGGCCGCGAGGATACGCAGTATTTT.

This clonotype appeared a few times. The chain couples TRBV4-1 to TRBJ2-2, with 7 bases lining up with TRBD1. Trimming removed 1 base from V and 5 bases from J; junction bases left unmatched: 10. This CDR3 is built from 17 residues. Germline assignment: CDR1 MGHRA and CDR2 YSYEKL. The CDR3 is CASSQGRTGTATGELFF. CDR3 in DNA: TGCGCCAGCAGCCAAGGTCGGACCGGGACAGCAACCGGGGAGCTGTTTTTT.